The 4 T cell receptor beta chains in this list originate from one sample, sequenced in a study of T cell changes during pregnancy in multiple sclerosis. Some clones are missing from TCRdb's copy, which holds only in-frame ones; the method was immunoSEQ multiplex PCR. This table has about 49,000 clones, over 90% appearing once. Sequenced material: peripheral blood, taken after pregnancy. These receptors were collected from a female donor with multiple sclerosis, enrolled in a pregnancy study.

As concerns this clone: At one boundary the junction diverges from the germline segment, which might be a read error. This chain's CDR3 is CASSPGQGRVF. In DNA form, the CDR3 reads TGTGCCAGCTCACCAGGACAGGGAAGGGTTTTT. V is TRBV18 and J is TRBJ1-5, with 8 positions matching TRBD1. The CDR3 is 11 residues long. Germline V gene lookup returns CDR1 KGHSH and CDR2 LQKENI. Full variable domain (missing parts from reference TRBV18 and TRBJ1-5): NAGVMQNPRHLVRRRGQEARLRCSPMKGHSHVYWYRQLPEEGLKFMVYLQKENIIDESGMPKERFSAEFPKEGPSILRIQQVVRGDSAAYFCASSPGQGRVFGDGTRLSIL.

The chain is built from TRBV18 and TRBJ1-1; 8 bases match TRBD1. In germline, CDR1 is KGHSH, CDR2 LQKENI. The CDR3 has 16 residues. The ends lost 3 bases at V and 1 base at J; junction bases unmatched: 7. The CDR3 DNA follows: TGTGCCAGCTCACCCCTAGTGACAGGGGAGAACACTGAAGCTTTCTTT. Amino acids: CASSPLVTGENTEAFF.

V and J are TRBV25-1 and TRBJ2-7, with 7 bases matching TRBD1. CDR1 and CDR2 from the germline V gene are MGHDK and SYGVNS. The CDR3 length is 12 residues. After removal of 1 base from V and 6 bases from J, the junction contained 0 bases not matched to a gene. Written as DNA, the CDR3 is TGTGCCAGCAGTGAATGGGACAGCGAGCAGTACTTC. It is translated as CASSEWDSEQYF.

The chain joins TRBV4-2 to TRBJ1-6; 7 nucleotides align to TRBD1. Germline V lookup: CDR1 LGHNA, CDR2 YNFKEQ. The junction had 5 bases not matched to a gene; V was cut back by 2 bases and J by 10 bases. The CDR3 extends over 14 amino acids. Here the CDR3 DNA reads TGTGCCAGCAGCCAACCTGGGGACAGCTCACCCCTCCACTTT. This gives the protein CASSQPGDSSPLHF.